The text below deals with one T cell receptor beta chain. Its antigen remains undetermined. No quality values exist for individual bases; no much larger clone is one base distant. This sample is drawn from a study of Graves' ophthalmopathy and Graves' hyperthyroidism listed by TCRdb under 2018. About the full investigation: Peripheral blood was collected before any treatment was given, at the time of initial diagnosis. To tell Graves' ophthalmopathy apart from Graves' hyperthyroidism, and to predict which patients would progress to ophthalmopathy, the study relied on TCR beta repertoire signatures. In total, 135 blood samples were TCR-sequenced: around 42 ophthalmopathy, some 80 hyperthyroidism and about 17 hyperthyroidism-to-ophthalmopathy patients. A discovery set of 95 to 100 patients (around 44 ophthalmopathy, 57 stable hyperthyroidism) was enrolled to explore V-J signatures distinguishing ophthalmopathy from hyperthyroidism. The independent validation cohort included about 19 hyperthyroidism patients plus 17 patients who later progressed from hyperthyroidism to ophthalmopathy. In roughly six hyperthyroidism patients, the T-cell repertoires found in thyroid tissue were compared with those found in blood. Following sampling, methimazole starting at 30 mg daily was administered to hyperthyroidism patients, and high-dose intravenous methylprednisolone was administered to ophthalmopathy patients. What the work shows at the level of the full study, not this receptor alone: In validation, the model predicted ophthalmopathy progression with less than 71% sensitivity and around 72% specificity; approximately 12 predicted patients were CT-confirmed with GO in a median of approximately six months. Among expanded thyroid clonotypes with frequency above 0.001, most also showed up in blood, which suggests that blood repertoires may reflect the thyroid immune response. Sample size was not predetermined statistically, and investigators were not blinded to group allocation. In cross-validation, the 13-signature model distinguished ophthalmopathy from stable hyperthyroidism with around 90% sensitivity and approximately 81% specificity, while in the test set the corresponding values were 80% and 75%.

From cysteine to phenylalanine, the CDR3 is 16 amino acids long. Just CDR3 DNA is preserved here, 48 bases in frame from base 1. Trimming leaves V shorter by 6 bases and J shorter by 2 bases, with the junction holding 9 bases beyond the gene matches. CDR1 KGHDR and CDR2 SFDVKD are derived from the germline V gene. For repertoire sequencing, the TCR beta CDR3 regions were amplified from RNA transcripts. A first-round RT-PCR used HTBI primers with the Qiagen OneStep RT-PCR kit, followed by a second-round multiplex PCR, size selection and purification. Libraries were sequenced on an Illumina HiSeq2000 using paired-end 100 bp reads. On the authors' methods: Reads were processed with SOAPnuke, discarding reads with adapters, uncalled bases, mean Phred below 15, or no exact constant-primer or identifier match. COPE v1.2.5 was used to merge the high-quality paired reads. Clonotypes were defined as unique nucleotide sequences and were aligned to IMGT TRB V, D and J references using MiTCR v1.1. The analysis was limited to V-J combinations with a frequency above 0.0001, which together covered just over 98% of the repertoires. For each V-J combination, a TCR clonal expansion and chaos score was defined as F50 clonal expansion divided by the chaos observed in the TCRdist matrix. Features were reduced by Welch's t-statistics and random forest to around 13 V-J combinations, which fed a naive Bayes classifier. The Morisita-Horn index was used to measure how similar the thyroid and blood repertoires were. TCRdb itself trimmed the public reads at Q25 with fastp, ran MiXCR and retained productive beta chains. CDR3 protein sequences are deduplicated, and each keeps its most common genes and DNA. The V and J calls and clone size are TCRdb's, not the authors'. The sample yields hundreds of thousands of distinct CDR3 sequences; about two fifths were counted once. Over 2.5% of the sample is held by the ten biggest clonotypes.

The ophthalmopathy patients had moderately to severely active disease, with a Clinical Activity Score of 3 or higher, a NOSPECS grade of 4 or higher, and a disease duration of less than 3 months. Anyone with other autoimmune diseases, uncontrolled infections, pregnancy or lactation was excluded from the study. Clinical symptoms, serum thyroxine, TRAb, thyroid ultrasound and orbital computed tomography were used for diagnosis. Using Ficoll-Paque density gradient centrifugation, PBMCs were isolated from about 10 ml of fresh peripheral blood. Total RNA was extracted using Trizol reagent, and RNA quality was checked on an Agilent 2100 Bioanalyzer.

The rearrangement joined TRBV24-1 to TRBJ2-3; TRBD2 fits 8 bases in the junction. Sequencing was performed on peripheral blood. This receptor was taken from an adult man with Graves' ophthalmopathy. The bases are TGTGCCACCAGTAATCCGGGACTAGGGGCCACAGATACGCAGTATTTT. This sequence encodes CATSNPGLGATDTQYF.